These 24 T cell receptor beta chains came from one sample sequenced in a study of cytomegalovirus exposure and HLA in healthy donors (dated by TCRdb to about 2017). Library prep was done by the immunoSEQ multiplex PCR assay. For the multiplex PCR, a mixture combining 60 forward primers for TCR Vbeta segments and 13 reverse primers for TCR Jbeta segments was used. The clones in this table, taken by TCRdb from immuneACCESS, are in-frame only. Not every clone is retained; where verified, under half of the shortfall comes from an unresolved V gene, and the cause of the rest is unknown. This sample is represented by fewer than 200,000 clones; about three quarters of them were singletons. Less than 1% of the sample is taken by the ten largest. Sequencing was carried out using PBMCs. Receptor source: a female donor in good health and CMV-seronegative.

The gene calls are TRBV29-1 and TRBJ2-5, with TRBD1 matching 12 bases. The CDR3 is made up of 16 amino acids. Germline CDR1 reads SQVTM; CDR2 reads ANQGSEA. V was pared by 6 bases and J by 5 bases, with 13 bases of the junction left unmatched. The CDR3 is CSVSSRDRGLRETQYF. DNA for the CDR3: TGCAGCGTAAGCTCCCGGGACAGGGGGCTTCGGGAGACCCAGTACTTC.

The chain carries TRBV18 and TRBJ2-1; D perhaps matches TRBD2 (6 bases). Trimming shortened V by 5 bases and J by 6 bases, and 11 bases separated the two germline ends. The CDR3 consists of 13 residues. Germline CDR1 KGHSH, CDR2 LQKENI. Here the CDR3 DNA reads TGTGCCAGCTCAGGAGGGTCTTCCAATGAGCAGTTCTTC. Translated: CASSGGSSNEQFF.

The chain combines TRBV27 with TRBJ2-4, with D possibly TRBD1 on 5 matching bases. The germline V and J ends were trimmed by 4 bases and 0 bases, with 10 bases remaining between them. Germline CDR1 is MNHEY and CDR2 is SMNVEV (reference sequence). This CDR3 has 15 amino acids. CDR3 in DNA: TGTGCCAGCAGTTCTTGGACAAGAGCCAAAAACATTCAGTACTTC. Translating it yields CASSSWTRAKNIQYF.

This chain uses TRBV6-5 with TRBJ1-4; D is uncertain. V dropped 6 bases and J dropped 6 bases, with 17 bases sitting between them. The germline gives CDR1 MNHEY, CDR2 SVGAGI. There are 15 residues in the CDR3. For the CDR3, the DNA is TGTGCCAGCAGGCAACTACTGACGAATGATGAAAAACTGTTTTTT. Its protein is CASRQLLTNDEKLFF.

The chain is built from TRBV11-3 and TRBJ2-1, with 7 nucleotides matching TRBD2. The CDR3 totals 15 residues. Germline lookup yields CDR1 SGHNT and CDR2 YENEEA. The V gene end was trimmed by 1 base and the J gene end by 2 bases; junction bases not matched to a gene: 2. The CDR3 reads CASSLGGGTYNEQFF. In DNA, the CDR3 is TGTGCCAGCAGCTTAGGGGGGGGTACCTACAATGAGCAGTTCTTC.

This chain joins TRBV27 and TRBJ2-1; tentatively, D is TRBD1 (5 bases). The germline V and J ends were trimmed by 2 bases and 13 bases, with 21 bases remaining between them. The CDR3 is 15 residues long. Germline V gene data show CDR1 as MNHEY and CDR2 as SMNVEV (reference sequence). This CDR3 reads CASSLIGASSQSQFF. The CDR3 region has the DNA TGTGCCAGCAGTTTAATAGGGGCTTCAAGCCAGAGCCAGTTCTTC.

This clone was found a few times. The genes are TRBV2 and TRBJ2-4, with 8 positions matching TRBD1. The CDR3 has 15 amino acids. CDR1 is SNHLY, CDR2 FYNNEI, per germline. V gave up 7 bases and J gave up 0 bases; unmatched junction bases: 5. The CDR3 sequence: CASKGQATAKNIQYF. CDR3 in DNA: TGTGCCAGCAAGGGACAGGCGACAGCCAAAAACATTCAGTACTTC.

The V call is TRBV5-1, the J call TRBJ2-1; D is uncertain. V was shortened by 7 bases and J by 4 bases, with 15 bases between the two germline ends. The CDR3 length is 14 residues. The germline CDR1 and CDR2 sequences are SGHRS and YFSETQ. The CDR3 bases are TGCGCCAGCTTCCTTCCCGACTCGTACAATGAGCAGTTCTTC. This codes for CASFLPDSYNEQFF. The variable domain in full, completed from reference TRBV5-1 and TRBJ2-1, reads KAGVTQTPRYLIKTRGQQVTLSCSPISGHRSVSWYQQTPGQGLQFLFEYFSETQRNKGNFPGRFSGRQFSNSRSEMNVSTLELGDSALYLCASFLPDSYNEQFFGPGTRLTVL.

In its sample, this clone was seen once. The CDR3 sequence is CASSITHGQPQHF. The CDR3 nucleotides read TGTGCCAGCAGTATCACCCACGGTCAGCCCCAGCATTTT. The chain combines TRBV27 with TRBJ1-5; D is ambiguous. The V gene lost 5 bases and the J gene lost 6 bases, with 11 bases spanning the gap. Germline-derived CDR1 and CDR2 are MNHEY and SMNVEV (reference sequence). The CDR3 has 13 amino acids.

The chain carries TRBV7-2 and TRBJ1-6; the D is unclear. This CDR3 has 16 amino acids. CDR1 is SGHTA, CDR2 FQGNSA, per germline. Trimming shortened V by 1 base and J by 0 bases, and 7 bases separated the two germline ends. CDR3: CASSLGSSSYNSPLHF. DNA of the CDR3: TGTGCCAGCAGCTTAGGGAGTAGCTCCTATAATTCACCCCTCCACTTT.

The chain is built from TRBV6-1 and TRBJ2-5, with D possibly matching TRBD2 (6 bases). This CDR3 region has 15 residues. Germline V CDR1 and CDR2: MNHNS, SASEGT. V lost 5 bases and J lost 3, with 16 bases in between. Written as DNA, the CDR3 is TGTGCCAGCAGTATATCCGGGACTCATAAAGAGACCCAGTACTTC. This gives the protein CASSISGTHKETQYF.

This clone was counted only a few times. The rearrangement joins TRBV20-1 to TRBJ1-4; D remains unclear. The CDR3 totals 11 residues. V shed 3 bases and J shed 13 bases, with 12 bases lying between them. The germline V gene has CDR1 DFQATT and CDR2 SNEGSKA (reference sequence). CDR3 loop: CSARSPAALFF. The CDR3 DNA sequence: TGCAGTGCTAGGTCTCCGGCGGCACTGTTTTTT.

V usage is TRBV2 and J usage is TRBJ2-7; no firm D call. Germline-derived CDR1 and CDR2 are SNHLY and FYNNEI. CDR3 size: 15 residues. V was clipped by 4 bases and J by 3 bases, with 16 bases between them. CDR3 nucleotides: TGTGCCAGCAGTGTAACCCGCGCGCAGCGCTACGAGCAGTACTTC. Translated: CASSVTRAQRYEQYF.

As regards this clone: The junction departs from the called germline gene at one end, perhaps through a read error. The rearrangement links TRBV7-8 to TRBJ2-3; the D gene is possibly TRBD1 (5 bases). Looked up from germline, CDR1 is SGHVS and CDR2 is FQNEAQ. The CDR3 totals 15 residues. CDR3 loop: CASSFSDRLTDMQYF. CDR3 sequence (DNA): TGTGCCAGCAGCTTCTCCGACAGACTCACAGATATGCAGTATTTT.

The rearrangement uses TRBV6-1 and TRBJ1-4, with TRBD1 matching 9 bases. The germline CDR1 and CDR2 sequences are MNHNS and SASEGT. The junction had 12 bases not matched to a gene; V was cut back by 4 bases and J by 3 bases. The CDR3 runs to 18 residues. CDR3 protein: CASSGSSRDRVANEKLFF. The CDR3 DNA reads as TGTGCCAGCAGTGGATCGTCCCGGGACAGGGTAGCTAATGAAAAACTGTTTTTT.

CDR3 protein: CASSSLTSGTYEQYF. The DNA of the CDR3 is TGCGCCAGCAGCTCCTTGACTAGCGGGACCTACGAGCAGTACTTC. The rearrangement uses TRBV5-1 and TRBJ2-7; TRBD2 matches 11 bases. Germline values: CDR1 SGHRS, CDR2 YFSETQ. With V trimmed by 3 bases and J by 2 bases, 4 bases remained unmatched. The CDR3 covers 15 residues.

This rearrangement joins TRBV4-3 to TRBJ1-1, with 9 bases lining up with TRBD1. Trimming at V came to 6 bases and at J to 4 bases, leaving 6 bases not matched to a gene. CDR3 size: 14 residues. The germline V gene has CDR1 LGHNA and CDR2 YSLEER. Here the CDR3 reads CASRHDRGSTEAFF. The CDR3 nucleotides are TGCGCCAGCAGACACGACAGGGGGAGCACTGAAGCTTTCTTT.

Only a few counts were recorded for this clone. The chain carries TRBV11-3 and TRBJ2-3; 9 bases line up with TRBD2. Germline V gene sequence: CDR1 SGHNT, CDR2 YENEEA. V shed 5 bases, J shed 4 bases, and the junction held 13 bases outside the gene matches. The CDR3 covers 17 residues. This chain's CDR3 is CASSLGGSGSHADTQYF. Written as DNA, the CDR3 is TGTGCCAGCAGCCTAGGAGGTAGCGGGAGTCACGCAGATACGCAGTATTTT.

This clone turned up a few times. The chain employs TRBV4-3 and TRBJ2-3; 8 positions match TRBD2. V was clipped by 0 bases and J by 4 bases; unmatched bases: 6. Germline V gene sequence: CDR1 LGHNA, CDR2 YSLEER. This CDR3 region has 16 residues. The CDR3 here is CASSQDRRGGSDTQYF. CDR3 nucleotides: TGCGCCAGCAGCCAAGATCGACGGGGGGGATCAGATACGCAGTATTTT.

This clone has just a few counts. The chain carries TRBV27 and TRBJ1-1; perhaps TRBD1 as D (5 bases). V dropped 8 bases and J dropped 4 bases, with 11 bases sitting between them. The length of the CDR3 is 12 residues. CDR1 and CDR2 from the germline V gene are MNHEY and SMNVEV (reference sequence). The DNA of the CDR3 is TGTGCCAGCGGAACGGGGGGCACTGAAGCTTTCTTT. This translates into CASGTGGTEAFF.

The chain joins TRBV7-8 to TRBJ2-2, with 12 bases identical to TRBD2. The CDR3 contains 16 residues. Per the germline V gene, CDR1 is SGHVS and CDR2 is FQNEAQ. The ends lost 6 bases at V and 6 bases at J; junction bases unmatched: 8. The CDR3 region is CASRPSGGDFSGELFF. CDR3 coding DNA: TGTGCCAGCAGACCTAGCGGGGGGGATTTTTCCGGGGAGCTGTTTTTT.

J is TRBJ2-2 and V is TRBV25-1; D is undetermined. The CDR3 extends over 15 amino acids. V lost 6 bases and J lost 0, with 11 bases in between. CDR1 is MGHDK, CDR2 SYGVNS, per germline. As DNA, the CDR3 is TGTGCCAGCAGACGGAGAGGAGCGAACACCGGGGAGCTGTTTTTT. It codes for CASRRRGANTGELFF.

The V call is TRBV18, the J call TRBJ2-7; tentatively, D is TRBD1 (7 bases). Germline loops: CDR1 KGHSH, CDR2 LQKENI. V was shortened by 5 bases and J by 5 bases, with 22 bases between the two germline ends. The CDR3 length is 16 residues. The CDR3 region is CASSSSKGTAGNEQYF. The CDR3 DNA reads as TGTGCCAGCTCATCATCGAAAGGGACAGCGGGTAACGAGCAGTACTTC.

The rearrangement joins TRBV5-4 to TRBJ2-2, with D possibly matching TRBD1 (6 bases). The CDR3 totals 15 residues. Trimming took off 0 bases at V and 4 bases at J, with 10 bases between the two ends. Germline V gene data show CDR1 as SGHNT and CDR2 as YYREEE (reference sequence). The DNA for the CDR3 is TGTGCCAGCAGCTTGGGGGGGCGTGGCACCGGGGAGCTGTTTTTT. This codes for CASSLGGRGTGELFF.